This T cell receptor (beta chain) was found in a study of T-cell memory formation after mild COVID-19. Study in general: Largely, TCR clusters stayed within a single donor.

Germline lookup yields CDR1 MDHEN and CDR2 SYDVKM. The CDR3 runs to 16 residues. V gave up 4 bases and J gave up 2 bases, with 17 bases separating them. This clonotype turned up a few times. Antigen: not known. 5'RACE with constant-segment primers yielded barcoded, UMI-tagged TCR alpha and TCR beta cDNA libraries. MiXCR, run by TCRdb on the 5' RACE reads, gives a single entry per CDR3 protein. The sample holds some 320,000 distinct CDR3 sequences; roughly 15% are singletons and the top ten take more than 20%. Overall study findings and caveats: Researchers report contracting CD4+ clones mostly in CM and EM, with CD8+ clones in EMRA.

V usage is TRBV28 and J usage is TRBJ2-5; D might be TRBD2 (7 bases). The sequenced sample was PBMCs or a T cell subset sorted from them (not recorded which). The TCR comes from a man aged 18 to 30 who had mild COVID-19 (a few samples of this study predate the infection). Cell type and time point are not known. The CDR3 region is CASSSRGRGLQETQYF. The CDR3 nucleotides are TGTGCCAGCAGTTCCCGGGGGCGGGGGTTACAAGAGACCCAGTACTTC.